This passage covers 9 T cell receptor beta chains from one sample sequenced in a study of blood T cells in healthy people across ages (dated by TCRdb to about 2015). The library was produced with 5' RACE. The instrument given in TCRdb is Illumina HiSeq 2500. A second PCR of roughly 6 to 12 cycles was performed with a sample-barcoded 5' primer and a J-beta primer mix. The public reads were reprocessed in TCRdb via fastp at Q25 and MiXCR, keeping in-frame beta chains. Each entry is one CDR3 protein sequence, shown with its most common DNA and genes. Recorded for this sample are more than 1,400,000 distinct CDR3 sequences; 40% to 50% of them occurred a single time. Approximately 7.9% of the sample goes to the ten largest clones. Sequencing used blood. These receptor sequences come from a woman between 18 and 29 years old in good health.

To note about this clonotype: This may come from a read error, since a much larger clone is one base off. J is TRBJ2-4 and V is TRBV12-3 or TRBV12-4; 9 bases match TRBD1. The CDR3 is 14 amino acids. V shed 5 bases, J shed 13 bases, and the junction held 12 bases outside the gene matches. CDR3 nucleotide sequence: TGTGCCAGCAGTCGAGGGACAGGGTCCTACGGGCAGTACTTC. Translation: CASSRGTGSYGQYF.

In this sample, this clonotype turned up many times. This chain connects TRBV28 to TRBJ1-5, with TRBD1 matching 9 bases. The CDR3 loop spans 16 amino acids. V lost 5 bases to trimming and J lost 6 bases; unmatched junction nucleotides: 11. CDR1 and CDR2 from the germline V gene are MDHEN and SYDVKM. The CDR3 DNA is TGTGCCAGCAGTGACAGGGACAGGGAAGAGAGTCAGCCCCAGCATTTT. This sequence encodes CASSDRDREESQPQHF.

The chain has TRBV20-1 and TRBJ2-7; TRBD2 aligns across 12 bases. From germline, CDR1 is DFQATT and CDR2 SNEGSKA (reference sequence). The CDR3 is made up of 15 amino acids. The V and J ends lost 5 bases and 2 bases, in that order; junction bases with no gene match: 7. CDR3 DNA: TGCAGTGCTCCTCGACTAGCGGGGGTGGCCTACGAGCAGTACTTC. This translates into CSAPRLAGVAYEQYF.

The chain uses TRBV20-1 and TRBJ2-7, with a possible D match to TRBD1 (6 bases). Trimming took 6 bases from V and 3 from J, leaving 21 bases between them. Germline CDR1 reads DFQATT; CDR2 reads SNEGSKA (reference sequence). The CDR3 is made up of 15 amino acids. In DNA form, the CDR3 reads TGCAGTGCCCCCGCCCTGCCAGGGGCAGTCTACGAGCAGTACTTC. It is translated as CSAPALPGAVYEQYF.

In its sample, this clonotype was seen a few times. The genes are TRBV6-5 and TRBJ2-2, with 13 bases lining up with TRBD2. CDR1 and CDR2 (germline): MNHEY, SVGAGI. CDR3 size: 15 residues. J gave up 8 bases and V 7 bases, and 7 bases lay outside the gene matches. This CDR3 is CASTWTSGSAGELFF. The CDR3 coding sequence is TGTGCCAGCACCTGGACTAGCGGGAGCGCAGGGGAGCTGTTTTTT.

The CDR3 protein is CASSLGVPGLAGPSTDTQYF. For the CDR3, the DNA is TGTGCCAGCAGCTTGGGGGTACCGGGACTAGCGGGTCCTAGCACAGATACGCAGTATTTT. This chain uses TRBV7-9 with TRBJ2-3; TRBD2 aligns across 12 bases. The V gene's germline CDR1 is SEHNR and CDR2 FQNEAQ (reference sequence). CDR3 size: 20 residues. The ends lost 3 bases at V and 0 bases at J; junction bases unmatched: 13.

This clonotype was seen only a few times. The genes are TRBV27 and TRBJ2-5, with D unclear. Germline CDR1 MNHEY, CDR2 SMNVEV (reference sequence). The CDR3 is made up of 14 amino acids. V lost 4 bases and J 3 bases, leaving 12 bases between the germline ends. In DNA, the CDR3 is TGTGCCAGCAGTTCAATTCGGACCAAAGAGACCCAGTACTTC. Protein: CASSSIRTKETQYF.

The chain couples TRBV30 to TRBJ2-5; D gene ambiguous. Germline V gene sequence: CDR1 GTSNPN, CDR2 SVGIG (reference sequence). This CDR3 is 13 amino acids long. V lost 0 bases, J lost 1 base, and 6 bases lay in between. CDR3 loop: CAWSVRLQETQYF. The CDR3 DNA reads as TGTGCCTGGAGTGTTCGACTCCAAGAGACCCAGTACTTC.

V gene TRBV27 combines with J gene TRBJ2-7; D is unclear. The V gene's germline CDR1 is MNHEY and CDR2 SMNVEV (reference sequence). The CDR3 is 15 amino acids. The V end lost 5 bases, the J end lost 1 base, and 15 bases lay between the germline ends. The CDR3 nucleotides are TGTGCCAGCAGTAGGTTCCGACCAGGATCCTACGAGCAGTACTTC. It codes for CASSRFRPGSYEQYF.